The 18 T cell receptor beta chains below were found in one sample sequenced in a study of blood T cells in healthy people across ages. A second PCR of about 7 to 12 cycles used a sample-barcoded 5' primer and a J-beta primer mix. Using its own MiXCR run on the 5' RACE reads, TCRdb lists one record per CDR3 protein. Among approximately 800,000 distinct CDR3 sequences listed, about 45% were seen once. The source material was blood. The receptor source for this set is a man older than 75 in good health.

V gene TRBV5-1 combines with J gene TRBJ2-6; 9 bases line up with TRBD1. The J segment lost 5 bases and the V segment lost 0 bases, leaving 12 bases of the junction unmatched. CDR3 length: 19 amino acids. In germline, CDR1 is SGHRS, CDR2 YFSETQ. The CDR3 nucleotides are TGCGCCAGCAGCTTGGATATAGGGGACAGGGATCATAGGGCCAACGTCCTGACTTTC. Its protein product is CASSLDIGDRDHRANVLTF. Full variable domain (outside the CDR3, taken from reference TRBV5-1 and TRBJ2-6): KAGVTQTPRYLIKTRGQQVTLSCSPISGHRSVSWYQQTPGQGLQFLFEYFSETQRNKGNFPGRFSGRQFSNSRSEMNVSTLELGDSALYLCASSLDIGDRDHRANVLTFGAGSRLTVL.

This chain connects TRBV7-2 to TRBJ2-3; 7 bases are shared with TRBD2. This CDR3 is 15 amino acids long. The V segment lost 5 bases and the J segment 8 bases; nucleotides outside the gene matches: 13. The germline gives CDR1 SGHTA, CDR2 FQGNSA. CDR3 protein: CASSPGTTRVGTQYF. The CDR3, as DNA: TGTGCCAGCAGCCCCGGGACTACAAGAGTAGGTACGCAGTATTTT.

The chain's CDR3 is CASSDGRQTYNEQYF. The CDR3 DNA reads TGTGCCAGCAGTGACGGGCGGCAGACCTACAATGAGCAGTACTTC. The chain employs TRBV2 and TRBJ2-5; D is unresolved. Looked up from germline, CDR1 is SNHLY and CDR2 is FYNNEI. CDR3 length: 15 residues. V was shortened by 3 bases and J by 11 bases, with 22 bases between the two germline ends.

V usage is TRBV28 and J usage is TRBJ2-3; 10 bases map to TRBD2. The V gene's germline CDR1 is MDHEN and CDR2 SYDVKM. The V segment lost 6 bases and the J segment 3 bases; nucleotides outside the gene matches: 9. The CDR3 is 16 amino acids. CDR3 sequence (DNA): TGTGCCAGCAGCCCGGCCCTAGCGGGAGTAACAGATACGCAGTATTTT. Its protein is CASSPALAGVTDTQYF.

J is TRBJ1-1 and V is TRBV20-1; D is possibly TRBD1 (6 bases). V gave up 6 bases and J gave up 1 base, with 21 bases separating them. The CDR3 length is 16 residues. Germline CDR1 reads DFQATT; CDR2 reads SNEGSKA (reference sequence). The CDR3 DNA reads as TGCAGTGCCTTCGGCAGGGGTTCTTCGGGGAACACTGAAGCTTTCTTT. Protein: CSAFGRGSSGNTEAFF.

The chain links TRBV29-1 to TRBJ2-7, with a weak D call TRBD2 (5 bases). V was clipped by 0 bases and J by 6 bases, with 12 bases between them. Germline-derived CDR1 and CDR2 are SQVTM and ANQGSEA. The CDR3 has 13 residues. CDR3 bases: TGCAGCGTTGAAGATAGGAGGTCGGCCGAGCAGTACTTC. Translating gives CSVEDRRSAEQYF.

The chain uses TRBV28 and TRBJ1-2; TRBD1 is a possible D gene (5 bases). The germline V gene encodes CDR1 MDHEN and CDR2 SYDVKM. The CDR3 runs 15 residues. V lost 4 bases and J lost 7, with 19 bases in between. As DNA, the CDR3 is TGTGCCAGCAGTTCGGGGGGTGGAAGGCTTAGTGGCTACACCTTC. It specifies CASSSGGGRLSGYTF.

The rearrangement uses TRBV27 and TRBJ1-1; no definite D call. Germline V CDR1 and CDR2: MNHEY, SMNVEV (reference sequence). V was pared by 7 bases and J by 2 bases, with 14 bases between. The CDR3 consists of 14 residues. CDR3 coding DNA: TGTGCCAGCAAGGCAGACCTGATCAACACTGAAGCTTTCTTT. Amino acid sequence: CASKADLINTEAFF.

V and J are TRBV29-1 and TRBJ2-5, with D unclear. The length of the CDR3 is 12 residues. Germline values: CDR1 SQVTM, CDR2 ANQGSEA. Trimming shortened V by 5 bases and J by 5 bases, and 12 bases separated the two germline ends. The CDR3 DNA reads TGCAGCGTTAGCCGCTCGGTGGAGACCCAGTACTTC. Protein sequence: CSVSRSVETQYF. Filled out from reference TRBV29-1 and TRBJ2-5, the complete variable domain reads SAVISQKPSRDICQRGTSLTIQCQVDSQVTMMFWYRQQPGQSLTLIATANQGSEATYESGFVIDKFPISRPNLTFSTLTVSNMSPEDSSIYLCSVSRSVETQYFGPGTRLLVL.

This clonotype was observed a few times. The chain employs TRBV19 and TRBJ2-3, with D unclear. V lost 2 bases and J 1 base, leaving 10 bases between the germline ends. CDR1 and CDR2 from the germline V gene are LNHDA and SQIVND (reference sequence). The CDR3 length is 15 residues. CDR3 residues: CASSITTPGTDTQYF. CDR3 DNA sequence: TGTGCCAGTAGTATAACCACCCCGGGCACAGATACGCAGTATTTT.

V is TRBV24-1 and J is TRBJ2-1, with 11 nucleotides matching TRBD2. The CDR3 is 15 residues long. Germline assignment: CDR1 KGHDR and CDR2 SFDVKD. With 9 bases clipped from V and 6 bases from J, the junction kept 9 bases outside the gene matches. The CDR3 DNA reads as TGTGCCACCGGGGTAGCGGGAGGGAGTCCCAATGAGCAGTTCTTC. It specifies CATGVAGGSPNEQFF.

This clonotype came up a few times. This chain connects TRBV7-9 to TRBJ2-7; TRBD2 matches at 8 bases. The CDR3 runs to 15 residues. After removal of 0 bases from V and 4 bases from J, the junction contained 5 bases not matched to a gene. Germline V lookup: CDR1 SEHNR, CDR2 FQNEAQ (reference sequence). CDR3 sequence: CASSLAALAGYEQYF. The CDR3 DNA reads as TGTGCCAGCAGCTTAGCGGCGTTAGCGGGATACGAGCAGTACTTC.

This clonotype was observed a few times. This rearrangement joins TRBV15 to TRBJ2-5; D remains unclear. This CDR3 region has 15 residues. Between the trimmed V and J ends, which lost 0 bases and 5 bases, there was a span of 13 bases. The germline CDR1 and CDR2 sequences are LNHNV and YYDKDF (reference sequence). This CDR3 is CATSRDREYYETQYF. DNA of the CDR3: TGTGCCACCAGCAGAGATCGAGAGTACTATGAGACCCAGTACTTC.

This clonotype was counted between two and nine times. This chain links TRBV21-1 with TRBJ2-1; TRBD2, the D gene given by the table, was not confirmed from the DNA. TRBV21-1 is shown as a pseudogene. This CDR3 contains 16 residues. CDR3 amino acids: CASSKVSGREYNEQFF. CDR3 sequence (DNA): TGTGCCAGCAGCAAGGTTAGCGGGAGAGAATACAATGAGCAGTTCTTC.

The rearrangement links TRBV10-1 to TRBJ2-7, with TRBD2 matching over 7 bases. J was trimmed by 2 bases and V by 2 bases; bases with no gene match: 6. Germline V gene lookup returns CDR1 WNHNN and CDR2 SYGVQD (reference sequence). The CDR3 runs to 15 residues. CDR3 sequence (DNA): TGCGCCAGCAGTGAGGGTTGGGGGGGAACCTACGAGCAGTACTTC. Protein product: CASSEGWGGTYEQYF.

The chain has TRBV5-1 and TRBJ2-3, with D hard to call. This CDR3 is built from 14 residues. Trimming left V 4 bases short and J 6 bases short, with 15 bases between. Germline assignment: CDR1 SGHRS and CDR2 YFSETQ. The chain's CDR3 is CASSPAVVRDTQYF. CDR3 coding DNA: TGCGCCAGCAGCCCGGCCGTGGTTCGGGATACGCAGTATTTT.

There are a few counts of this clonotype. The chain links TRBV5-1 to TRBJ2-1; TRBD2 agrees at 14 bases. The CDR3 contains 15 residues. V lost 4 bases to trimming and J lost 8 bases; unmatched junction nucleotides: 5. In germline, CDR1 is SGHRS, CDR2 YFSETQ. CDR3 DNA sequence: TGCGCCAGCAGCCCCGGGACTAGCGGGGGACATGAGCAGTTCTTC. Protein product: CASSPGTSGGHEQFF.

The gene calls are TRBV2 and TRBJ2-3; TRBD1 aligns across 7 bases. V was pared by 8 bases and J by 0 bases, with 8 bases of the junction left unmatched. Germline V gene lookup returns CDR1 SNHLY and CDR2 FYNNEI. The CDR3 is 15 amino acids. This CDR3 reads CASLRPGQSTDTQYF. The CDR3 DNA reads TGTGCCAGCCTCAGACCGGGACAGAGCACAGATACGCAGTATTTT.